This TCR beta chain emerged from a study of cytomegalovirus exposure and HLA in healthy donors (TCRdb year 2017). For context, the study as a whole: According to an earlier analysis of 587 of the donors, roughly 180 million T cells yielded 90 million to 130 million unique TCR beta sequences and less than 300 Gb of sequence data. HLA typing included class I and class II loci at four-digit resolution. Typing coverage varied by locus: roughly 629-630 donors for A, B, C, DRB1 and DQB1; some 520 for DQA1; around 610 for DPA1; approximately 450 for DPB1. Using immunosequencing, the study profiled T cell repertoires from about 650 subjects and related those repertoires to cytomegalovirus serostatus. Every repertoire in the discovery cohort had been generated on one and the same sequencing platform. Genome-wide SNP genotypes for about 65% of the roughly 670 donors were used in a later genetic analysis, which treated that subset as a discovery cohort. An earlier analysis of some 500 of the donors used high-throughput TCR beta sequencing to judge whether each TCR beta V gene segment behaved as functional or pseudogenic. An early release that covered several hundred HLA-typed donors contained around 300 gigabases of sequencing data and tens of millions of unique TCR sequences. Five DR-DQ haplotypes were handled as single units for association and clustering because linkage in the cohort was strong. Among the approximately 420 genotyped donors, approximately 77% belonged to the genetic ancestry cluster associated with self-reported Caucasian donors. High-throughput TCR immunosequencing, statistical association of individual TCRs with disease status, and machine learning were combined to predict cytomegalovirus infection status. Rather than using new phenotypic data, the later analysis identified candidate immune exposures from TCR beta sequences and from how often those sequences occurred across donors. The study aimed to test whether cataloging public T cell receptors could reveal signatures of past pathogen exposure. Donor age, sex, ethnicity and CMV serostatus were compiled alongside the repertoire data. On average, around 240,000 unique TCR beta nucleotide sequences were sequenced per donor among roughly 430 genotyped donors of the cohort, with approximately 18% of those sequences being non-productive. Besides the first cohort of 500 to 700 subjects, a separate validation cohort made up of around 120 different subjects was used. A later analysis re-analyzed previously published TCR beta repertoires from several hundred donors and added high-resolution HLA genotyping to study TCR occurrence patterns.

The library was obtained by the immunoSEQ multiplex PCR assay. A mixture of 60 forward primers for TCR Vbeta segments and 13 reverse primers for TCR Jbeta segments was used in the multiplex PCR. The CDR3 region of rearranged TCR beta genes was amplified from genomic DNA by a multiplex PCR assay. The Illumina HiSeq System was used to sequence the amplified TCR beta libraries as 87-base-pair reads. In the paper's pipeline: A later analysis counted about 80 million unique TCR beta chains across the 500 to 850 repertoires, and 10 million to 11 million of these chains were shared by at least two donors. Raw reads were error-corrected and collapsed into unique sequences by a nearest-neighbor algorithm in which closely related sequences were merged to remove PCR and sequencing errors. V, D and J gene segments were assigned by aligning CDR3 sequences to IMGT reference sequences. For a sequence to be retained, a match of at least six nucleotides was required to both a V gene segment and a J gene segment. A rearrangement was called productive if the CDR3 had no stop codons and remained in frame with V and J, and every other rearrangement was called non-productive. CDR3 was defined according to IMGT convention as the region running from the second conserved V-encoded cysteine to the conserved J-encoded phenylalanine. In an earlier analysis of more than 550 of the donors, sequences lacking an unambiguous match to a single V gene segment were excluded. An earlier analysis of 587 of the donors classified V segments as functional when productive rearrangements were above 56.7% and as segregating when the standard deviation between donors was above 5%. A statistical classification framework was developed to diagnose cytomegalovirus status using the catalog of TCR beta chain sequences. V and J gene assignment, in a later analysis, came from comparing TCR nucleotide sequences with IMGT/GENE-DB human TR gene sequences. In a later analysis, CDR3 sequences and most-parsimonious VDJ recombination scenarios were assigned using the TCRdist pipeline. A later analysis defined each TCR beta chain by its CDR3 amino acid sequence plus V-gene family, and excluded reads lacking a unique V-gene family. A later analysis removed nearly 600 highly shared, low-generation-probability nucleotide sequences to deal with suspected cross-contamination and a sequencing artifact. A later analysis calculated a clonal expansion index for each public chain from normalized within-repertoire ranks of inferred template counts. A later analysis computed generation probabilities with a VDJ recombination model fitted to out-of-frame rearrangements, and checked the results against IGoR. Hypergeometric tests were used in a later analysis to score TCR-TCR, TCR-HLA and TCR-CMV co-occurrence, with a repertoire-size bias correction applied to the TCR pairs. In a later analysis, false discovery rates were estimated by permuting HLA or CMV assignments 20 times. In a later analysis, co-occurring TCRs were grouped using DBSCAN, with TCRdist sequence similarity added in when clustering inside HLA-allele-positive subsets. Repertoires with fewer than 30,000 or more than 120,000 public chains were left out of co-occurrence clustering, as were five repertoires with anomalous nucleotide sharing. The table was pulled from immuneACCESS by TCRdb, which kept in-frame rearrangements only. Such tables lose some clones; where checked, under half of the loss comes from unresolved V genes, and the rest has no known cause. V and J calls and clone size are those listed in that table; D and trimming were worked out from the DNA. For this sample the table gives 150,000 to 200,000 clones, of which 80% were detected only once. Around 0.69% of the sample rests with the top ten.

With respect to this clone: Its antigen has not been determined. Nothing much larger sits one base from this clone, and base qualities are not available. Other DNA sequences within the sample encode an identical CDR3.

The paper's findings and limits, for the study overall: When HLA alleles, especially DR and DQ, strongly co-occurred, TCR associations were difficult to assign to individual alleles. The cohort was sequenced for TCR beta chains only, and without alpha or paired-chain data the features that could be detected were limited. Specific HLA alleles were associated with 15,000 to 20,000 TCR beta sequences at a false discovery rate of 0.05 in a later analysis. A few of the identified cytomegalovirus-associated TCR beta chains were confirmed in vitro to be specific for cytomegalovirus antigens. According to the authors, the approach could potentially be generalized to other disease states and immunological phenotypes. Because counts were too low, around 18 rarely observed V segments, including chromosome 9 orphons, were left out of the earlier analysis of about 500 of the donors. Broadly in line with IMGT annotations, most TCR beta V segments showed up in productive rearrangements about 87% or about 30% of the time in an earlier analysis of approximately 600 of the donors. For the cohort, immune exposure information was limited to CMV serostatus. In the study, approximately 160 TCR beta chains were listed as associated with cytomegalovirus. In both the original and validation cohorts, the classifier was reported to diagnose cytomegalovirus status with high specificity and sensitivity. Roughly uniform sequencing depth across donors was assumed in presence/absence analyses, although this assumption may not hold. Linkage disequilibrium might explain the correlated functional status among segregating V segments, but an unknown experimental factor could not be excluded. Compared with the approximately 670-donor mean, donors in an Asian-associated ancestry cluster had fewer N-insertions in productive TCRs, according to a later genetic analysis. The 87-base-pair reads could not distinguish some IMGT-functional V segments, including TRBV6-2 and TRBV6-3, so those segments were excluded. A further reported finding was that TCR beta sequences accurately predicted the HLA-A and HLA-B alleles for most subjects in the first cohort. In a later genetic analysis, a missense DCLRE1C variant was associated with V-gene and J-gene trimming of TCR beta chains, and the association was replicated in an independent cohort. In a later analysis, TCR association rates were found to vary across HLA loci, with the most associated TCRs seen for DRB1 alleles and the fewest for HLA-C alleles. Most TCR sequences were observed very rarely across donors, whereas some public TCRs were present in many individuals. Because HLA typing was unavailable for some donors at each locus, only the typed subset was used in association tests. Most CMV-associated TCR beta chains appeared to be HLA-restricted in a later analysis, and the HLA associations seemed to be driven largely by CMV exposure. A later analysis reported that several top co-occurrence clusters appeared linked to parvovirus B19, influenza, CMV and Epstein-Barr virus. In a later analysis, HLA-associated TCR beta chains were found to be more clonally expanded and to have lower generation probabilities than equally common non-associated chains. The sequencing pipeline was judged likely to have produced a cluster of highly shared sequence variants as a technical artifact.

From its cysteine to its phenylalanine, the CDR3 spans 15 amino acids. Just CDR3 DNA is preserved here, 45 bases in frame from base 1. V is cut back by 3 bases and J by 2 bases, with 3 bases in the junction unmatched. According to the germline V gene, CDR1 reads LGHNA and CDR2 reads YNFKEQ. The cohort consisted of 666 healthy bone marrow donors. At the time of sampling, all cohort members were nominally healthy, though unrecorded immune exposures were likely present. The donor was CMV seronegative and belonged to the group of several hundred seronegative cohort members. Each donor provided a peripheral blood sample, and peripheral blood mononuclear cells were used for TCR beta sequencing. Genomic DNA extraction from the blood cell samples was performed with the Qiagen DNeasy Blood Extraction Kit.

Sequenced: PBMCs. Recombination joined TRBV4-2 with TRBJ2-7; the junction holds 11 bases that match TRBD2. This clonotype originated in a boy aged 5-17 years in good health and CMV-seronegative. CDR3 region: CASSQGTSGTYEQYF. In nucleotide form, the sequence is TGTGCCAGCAGCCAGGGGACTAGCGGAACCTACGAGCAGTACTTC.